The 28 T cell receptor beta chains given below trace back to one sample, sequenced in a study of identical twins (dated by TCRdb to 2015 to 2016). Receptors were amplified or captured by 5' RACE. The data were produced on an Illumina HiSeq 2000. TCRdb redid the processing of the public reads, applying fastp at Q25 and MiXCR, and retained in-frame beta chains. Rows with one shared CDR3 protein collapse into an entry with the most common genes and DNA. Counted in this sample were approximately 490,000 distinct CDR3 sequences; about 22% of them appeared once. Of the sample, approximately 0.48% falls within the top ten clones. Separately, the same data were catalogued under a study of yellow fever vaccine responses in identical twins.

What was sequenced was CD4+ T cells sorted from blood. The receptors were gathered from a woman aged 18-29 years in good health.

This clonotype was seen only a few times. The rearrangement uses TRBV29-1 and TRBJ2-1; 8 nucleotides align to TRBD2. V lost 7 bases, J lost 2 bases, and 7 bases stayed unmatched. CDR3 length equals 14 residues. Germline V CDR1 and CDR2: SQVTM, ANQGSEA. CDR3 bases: TGCAGCGCCCGCGGGAGGCAAGCCTACAATGAGCAGTTCTTC. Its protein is CSARGRQAYNEQFF.

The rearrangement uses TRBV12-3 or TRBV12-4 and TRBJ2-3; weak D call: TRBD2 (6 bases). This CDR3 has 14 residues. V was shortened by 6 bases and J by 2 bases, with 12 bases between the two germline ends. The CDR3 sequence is CASSSLAPTDTQYF. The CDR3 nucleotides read TGTGCCAGCAGCTCTCTAGCGCCCACAGATACGCAGTATTTT.

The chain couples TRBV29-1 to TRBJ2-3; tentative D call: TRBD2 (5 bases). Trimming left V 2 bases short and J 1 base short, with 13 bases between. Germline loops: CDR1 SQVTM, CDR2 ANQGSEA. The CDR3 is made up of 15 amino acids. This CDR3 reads CSVETTGSGTDTQYF. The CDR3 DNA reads TGCAGCGTTGAAACGACGGGGAGTGGCACAGATACGCAGTATTTT.

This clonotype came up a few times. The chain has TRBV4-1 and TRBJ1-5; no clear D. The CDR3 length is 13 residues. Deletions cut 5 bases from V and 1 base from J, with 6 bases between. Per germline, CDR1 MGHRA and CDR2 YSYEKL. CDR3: CASSKESNQPQHF. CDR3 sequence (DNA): TGCGCCAGCAGCAAGGAGAGCAATCAGCCCCAGCATTTT.

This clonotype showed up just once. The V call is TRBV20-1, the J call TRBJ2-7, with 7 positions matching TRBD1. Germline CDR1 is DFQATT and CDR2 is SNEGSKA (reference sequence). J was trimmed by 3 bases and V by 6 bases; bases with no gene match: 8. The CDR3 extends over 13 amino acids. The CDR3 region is CSAWGTAHYEQYV. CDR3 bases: TGCAGTGCGTGGGGGACAGCGCACTACGAGCAGTACGTC.

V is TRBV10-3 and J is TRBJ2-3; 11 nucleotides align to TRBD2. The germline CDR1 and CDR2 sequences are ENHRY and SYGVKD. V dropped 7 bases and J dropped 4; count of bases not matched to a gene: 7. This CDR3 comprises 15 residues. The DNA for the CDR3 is TGTGCCATCAACCAGGGGGGACTAGCGGCAGATACGCAGTATTTT. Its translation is CAINQGGLAADTQYF.

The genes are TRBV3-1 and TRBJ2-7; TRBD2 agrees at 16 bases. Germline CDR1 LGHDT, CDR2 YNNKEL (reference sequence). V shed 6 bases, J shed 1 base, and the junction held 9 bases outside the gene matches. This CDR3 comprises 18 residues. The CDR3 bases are TGTGCCAGCAGTGGGACTAGCGGGAGGGCCTCAGCGTCCTACGAGCAGTACTTC. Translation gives CASSGTSGRASASYEQYF.

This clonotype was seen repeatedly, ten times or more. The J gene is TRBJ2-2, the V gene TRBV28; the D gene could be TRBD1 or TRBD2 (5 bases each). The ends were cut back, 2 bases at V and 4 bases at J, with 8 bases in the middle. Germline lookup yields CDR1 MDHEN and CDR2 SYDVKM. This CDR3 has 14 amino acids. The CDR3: CASSLGGPTGELFF. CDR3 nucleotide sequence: TGTGCCAGCAGTTTAGGGGGACCCACCGGGGAGCTGTTTTTT.

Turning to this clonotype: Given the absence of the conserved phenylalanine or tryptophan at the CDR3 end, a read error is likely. The CDR3 loop is CSARDGASQETQYL. The CDR3 coding sequence is TGCAGTGCTAGAGATGGGGCTTCACAAGAGACCCAGTACCTC. This rearrangement joins TRBV20-1 to TRBJ2-5, with TRBD1 as a possible D gene (5 bases). The germline V gene has CDR1 DFQATT and CDR2 SNEGSKA (reference sequence). V was cut by 0 bases and J by 2 bases, with 10 bases left in between. The CDR3 is 14 residues long.

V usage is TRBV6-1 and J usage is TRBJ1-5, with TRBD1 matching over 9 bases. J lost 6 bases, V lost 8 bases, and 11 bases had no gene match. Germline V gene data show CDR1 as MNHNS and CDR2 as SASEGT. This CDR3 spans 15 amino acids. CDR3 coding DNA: TGTGCCAGCGTCGGGGAACAGGGGGCTCGTCAGCCCCAGCATTTT. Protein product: CASVGEQGARQPQHF.

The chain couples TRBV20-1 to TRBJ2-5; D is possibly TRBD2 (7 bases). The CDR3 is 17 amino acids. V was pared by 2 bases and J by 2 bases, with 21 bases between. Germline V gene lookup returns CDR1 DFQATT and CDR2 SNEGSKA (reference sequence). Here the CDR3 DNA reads TGCAGTGCTAGAATCCCAACGGGGGGCCGCTCACAAGAGACCCAGTACTTC. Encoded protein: CSARIPTGGRSQETQYF.

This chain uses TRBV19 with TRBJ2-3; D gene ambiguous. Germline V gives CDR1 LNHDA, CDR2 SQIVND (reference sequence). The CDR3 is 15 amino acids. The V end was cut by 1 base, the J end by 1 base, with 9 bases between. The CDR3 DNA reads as TGTGCCAGTAGTATAGCGCCTCAGGGCACAGATACGCAGTATTTT. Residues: CASSIAPQGTDTQYF.

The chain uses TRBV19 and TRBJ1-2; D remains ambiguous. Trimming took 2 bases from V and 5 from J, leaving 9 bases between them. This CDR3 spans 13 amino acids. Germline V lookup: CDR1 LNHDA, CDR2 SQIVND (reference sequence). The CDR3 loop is CASSITVAYGYTF. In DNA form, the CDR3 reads TGTGCCAGTAGTATAACGGTGGCGTATGGCTACACCTTC. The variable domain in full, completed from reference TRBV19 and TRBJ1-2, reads DGGITQSPKYLFRKEGQNVTLSCEQNLNHDAMYWYRQDPGQGLRLIYYSQIVNDFQKGDIAEGYSVSREKKESFPLTVTSAQKNPTAFYLCASSITVAYGYTFGSGTRLTVV.

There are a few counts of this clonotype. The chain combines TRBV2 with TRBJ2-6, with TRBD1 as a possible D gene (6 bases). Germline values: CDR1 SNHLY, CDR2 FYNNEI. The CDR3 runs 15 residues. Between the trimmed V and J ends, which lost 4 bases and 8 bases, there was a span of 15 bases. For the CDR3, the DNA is TGTGCCAGCAGTGGCAGGGGTCTAGGGACCAACGTCCTGACTTTC. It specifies CASSGRGLGTNVLTF.

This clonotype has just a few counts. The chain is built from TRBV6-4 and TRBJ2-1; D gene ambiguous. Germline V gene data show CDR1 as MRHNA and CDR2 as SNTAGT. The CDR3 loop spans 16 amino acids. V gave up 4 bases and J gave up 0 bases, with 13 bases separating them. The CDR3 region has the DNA TGTGCCAGCAGTGTAGAATACCATAGCTCCTACAATGAGCAGTTCTTC. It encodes CASSVEYHSSYNEQFF.

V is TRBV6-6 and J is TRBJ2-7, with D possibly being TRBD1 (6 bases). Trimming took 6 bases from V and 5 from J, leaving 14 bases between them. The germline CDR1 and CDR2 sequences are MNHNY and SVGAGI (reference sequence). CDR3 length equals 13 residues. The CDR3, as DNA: TGTGCCAGCAGGGGACGAAGGGGGAACGAGCAGTACGTC. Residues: CASRGRRGNEQYV.

CDR3 region: CASGGWTPFTDTQYF. The CDR3 DNA reads as TGTGCCAGCGGGGGATGGACCCCCTTCACAGATACGCAGTATTTT. The V gene is TRBV12-3 or TRBV12-4, the J gene TRBJ2-3; TRBD1 or TRBD2 may be the D gene (5 bases each). V was pared by 8 bases and J by 2 bases, with 17 bases between. This CDR3 has 15 residues.

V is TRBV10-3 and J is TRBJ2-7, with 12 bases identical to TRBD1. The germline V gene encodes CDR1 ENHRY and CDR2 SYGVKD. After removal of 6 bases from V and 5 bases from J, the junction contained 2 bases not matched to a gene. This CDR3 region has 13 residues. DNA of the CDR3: TGTGCCATCAGGGGACAGGGGGCGGACGAGCAGTACTTC. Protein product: CAIRGQGADEQYF.

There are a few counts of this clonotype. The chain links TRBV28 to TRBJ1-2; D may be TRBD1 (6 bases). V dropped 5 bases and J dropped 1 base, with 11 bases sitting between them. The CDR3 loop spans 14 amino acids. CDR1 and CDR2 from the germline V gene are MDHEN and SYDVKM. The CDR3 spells CASSRQDYNYGYTF. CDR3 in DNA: TGTGCCAGCAGTCGACAGGATTATAACTATGGCTACACCTTC.

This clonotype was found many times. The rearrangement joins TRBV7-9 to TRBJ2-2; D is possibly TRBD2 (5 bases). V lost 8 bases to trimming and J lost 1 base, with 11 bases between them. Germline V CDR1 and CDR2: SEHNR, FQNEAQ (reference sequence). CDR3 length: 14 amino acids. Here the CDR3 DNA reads TGTGCCAGCTCGGGCCGGGGGAACACCGGGGAGCTGTTTTTT. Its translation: CASSGRGNTGELFF.

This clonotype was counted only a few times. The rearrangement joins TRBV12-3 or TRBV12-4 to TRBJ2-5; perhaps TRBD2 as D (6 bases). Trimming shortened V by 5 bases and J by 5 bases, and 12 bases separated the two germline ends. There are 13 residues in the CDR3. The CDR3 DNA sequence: TGTGCCAGCAGTCGGAGGGGCAGTGAGACCCAGTACTTC. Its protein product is CASSRRGSETQYF.

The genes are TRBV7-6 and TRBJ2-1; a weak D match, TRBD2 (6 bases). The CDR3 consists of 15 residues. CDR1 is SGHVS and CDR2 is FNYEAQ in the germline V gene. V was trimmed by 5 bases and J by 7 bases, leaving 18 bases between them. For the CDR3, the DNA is TGTGCCAGCAGCCCCCGGGTTGGTGGGGGGAATGAGCAGTTCTTC. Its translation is CASSPRVGGGNEQFF. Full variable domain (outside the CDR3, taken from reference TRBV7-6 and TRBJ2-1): GAGVSQSPRYKVTKRGQDVALRCDPISGHVSLYWYRQALGQGPEFLTYFNYEAQQDKSGLPNDRFSAERPEGSISTLTIQRTEQRDSAMYRCASSPRVGGGNEQFFGPGTRLTVL.

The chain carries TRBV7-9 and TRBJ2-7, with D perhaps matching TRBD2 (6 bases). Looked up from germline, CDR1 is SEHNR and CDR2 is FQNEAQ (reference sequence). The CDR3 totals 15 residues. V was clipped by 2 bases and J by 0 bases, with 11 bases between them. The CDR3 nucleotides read TGTGCCAGCAGCTTATCCCGGGAGAGCTCCTACGAGCAGTACTTC. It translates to CASSLSRESSYEQYF.

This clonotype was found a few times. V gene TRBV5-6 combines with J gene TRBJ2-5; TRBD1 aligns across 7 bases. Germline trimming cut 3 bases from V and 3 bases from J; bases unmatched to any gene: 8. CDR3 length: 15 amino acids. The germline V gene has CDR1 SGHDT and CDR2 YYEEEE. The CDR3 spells CASSWIRDREETQYF. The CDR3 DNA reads TGTGCCAGCAGCTGGATAAGAGACAGGGAAGAGACCCAGTACTTC.

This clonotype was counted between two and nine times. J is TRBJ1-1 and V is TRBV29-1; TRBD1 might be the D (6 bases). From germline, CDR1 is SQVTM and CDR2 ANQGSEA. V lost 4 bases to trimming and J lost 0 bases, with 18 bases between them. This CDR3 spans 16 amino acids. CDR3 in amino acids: CSVVGAGQSMNTEAFF. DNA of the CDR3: TGCAGCGTTGTAGGGGCAGGACAGTCCATGAACACTGAAGCTTTCTTT.

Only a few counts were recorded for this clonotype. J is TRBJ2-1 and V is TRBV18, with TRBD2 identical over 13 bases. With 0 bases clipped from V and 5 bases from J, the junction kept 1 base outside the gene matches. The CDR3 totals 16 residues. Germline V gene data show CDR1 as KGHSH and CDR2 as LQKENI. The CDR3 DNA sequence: TGTGCCAGCTCACCACCTGGGACTAGCGGGGACAATGAGCAGTTCTTC. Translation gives CASSPPGTSGDNEQFF.

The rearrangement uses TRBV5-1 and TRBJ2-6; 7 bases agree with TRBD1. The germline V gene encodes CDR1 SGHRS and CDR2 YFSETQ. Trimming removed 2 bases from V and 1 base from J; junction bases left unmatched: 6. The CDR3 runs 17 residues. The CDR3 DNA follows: TGCGCCAGCAGCTTCCGACAGGGATCTTCTGGGGCCAACGTCCTGACTTTC. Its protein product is CASSFRQGSSGANVLTF.

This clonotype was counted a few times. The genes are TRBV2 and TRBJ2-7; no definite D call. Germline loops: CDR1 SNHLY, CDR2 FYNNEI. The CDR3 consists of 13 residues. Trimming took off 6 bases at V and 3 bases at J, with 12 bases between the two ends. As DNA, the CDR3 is TGTGCCAGCAGCCTCGACGAAAACTACGAGCAGTACTTC. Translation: CASSLDENYEQYF.